This T cell receptor (beta chain) was recorded in a study of shared clonotypes between healthy human individuals. The count of this clone is one. Genomic DNA from each subset was divided evenly over several immunoSEQ plates. Sequencing used immunoSEQ multiplex PCR; TCRdb keeps in-frame clones, though not all of them. This sample has around 1.9 million clones, with just over 90% found just once. V gave up 4 bases and J gave up 1 base, with 15 bases separating them. CDR1 is SGHRS and CDR2 is YFSETQ in the germline V gene. CDR3 size: 16 residues. CD45RO-negative, CCR7-positively selected cells formed the naive CD8 fraction, excluding terminally differentiated effector memory CD45RA+ cells.

The chain recombines TRBV5-1 with TRBJ2-1; tentative D call: TRBD2 (5 bases). Sequencing was carried out using naive CD8+ T cells from PBMCs. The sequence was collected from a man aged 18 to 30 in good health. Some clones in this sample may be carry-over from other donors' samples. The CDR3: CASSQTSMVSYNEQFF. CDR3 nucleotides: TGCGCCAGCAGCCAAACTAGTATGGTGTCCTACAATGAGCAGTTCTTC. The entire variable domain, with the rest obtained from reference TRBV5-1 and TRBJ2-1, is as follows: KAGVTQTPRYLIKTRGQQVTLSCSPISGHRSVSWYQQTPGQGLQFLFEYFSETQRNKGNFPGRFSGRQFSNSRSEMNVSTLELGDSALYLCASSQTSMVSYNEQFFGPGTRLTVL.